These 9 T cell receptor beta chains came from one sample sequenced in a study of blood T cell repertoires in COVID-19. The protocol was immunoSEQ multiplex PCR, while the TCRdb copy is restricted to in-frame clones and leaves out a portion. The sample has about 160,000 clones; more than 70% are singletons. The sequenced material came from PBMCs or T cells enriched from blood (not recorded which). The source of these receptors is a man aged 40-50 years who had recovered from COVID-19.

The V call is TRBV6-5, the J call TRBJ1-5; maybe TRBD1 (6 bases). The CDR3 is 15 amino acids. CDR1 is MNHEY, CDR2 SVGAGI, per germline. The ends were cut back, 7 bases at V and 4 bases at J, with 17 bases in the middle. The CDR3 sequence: CASTPNGGANQPQHF. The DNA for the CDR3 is TGTGCCAGCACCCCAAACGGGGGGGCGAATCAGCCCCAGCATTTT.

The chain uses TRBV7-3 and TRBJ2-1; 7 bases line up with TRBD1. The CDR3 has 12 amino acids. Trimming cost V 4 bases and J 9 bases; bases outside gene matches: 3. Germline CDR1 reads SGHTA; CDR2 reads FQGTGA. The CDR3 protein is CASSSNRGEQFF. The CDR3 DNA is TGTGCCAGCAGCTCCAACAGGGGTGAGCAGTTCTTC. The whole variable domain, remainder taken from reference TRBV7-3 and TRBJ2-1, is GAGVSQTPSNKVTEKGKYVELRCDPISGHTALYWYRQSLGQGPEFLIYFQGTGAADDSGLPNDRFFAVRPEGSVSTLKIQRTERGDSAVYLCASSSNRGEQFFGPGTRLTVL.

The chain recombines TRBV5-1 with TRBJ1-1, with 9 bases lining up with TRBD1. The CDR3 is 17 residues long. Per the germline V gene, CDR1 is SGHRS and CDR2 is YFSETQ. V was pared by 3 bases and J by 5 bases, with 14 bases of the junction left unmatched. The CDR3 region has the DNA TGCGCCAGCAGCTCCCAGCCGGGACAGGGAACAAGGACTGAAGCTTTCTTT. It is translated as CASSSQPGQGTRTEAFF.

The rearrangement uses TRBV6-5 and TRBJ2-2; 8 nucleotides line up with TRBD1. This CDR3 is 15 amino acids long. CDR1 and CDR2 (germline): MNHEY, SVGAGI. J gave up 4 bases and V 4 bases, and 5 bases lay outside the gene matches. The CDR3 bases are TGTGCCAGCAGTTTTGGGACAGGAGGCACCGGGGAGCTGTTTTTT. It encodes CASSFGTGGTGELFF.

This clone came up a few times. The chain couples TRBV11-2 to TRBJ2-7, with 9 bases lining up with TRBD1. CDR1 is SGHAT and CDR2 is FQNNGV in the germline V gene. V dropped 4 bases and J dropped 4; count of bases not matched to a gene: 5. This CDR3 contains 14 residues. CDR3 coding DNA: TGTGCCAGCAGCTGGGGGGACAGGGCGTACGAGCAGTACTTC. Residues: CASSWGDRAYEQYF.

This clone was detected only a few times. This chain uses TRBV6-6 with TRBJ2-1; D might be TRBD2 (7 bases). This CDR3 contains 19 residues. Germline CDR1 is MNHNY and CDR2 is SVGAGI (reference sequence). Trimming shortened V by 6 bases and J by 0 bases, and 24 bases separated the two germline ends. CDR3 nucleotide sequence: TGTGCCAGCAGCTTACCCGCCTGGGGGGGGCCGGGCTCCTACAATGAGCAGTTCTTC. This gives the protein CASSLPAWGGPGSYNEQFF.

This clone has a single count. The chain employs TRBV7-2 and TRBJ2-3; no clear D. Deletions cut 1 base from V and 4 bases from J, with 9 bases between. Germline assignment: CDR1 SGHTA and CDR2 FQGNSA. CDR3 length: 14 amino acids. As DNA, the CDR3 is TGTGCCAGCAGCTTAGGAGCGCAAGCAGATACGCAGTATTTT. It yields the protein CASSLGAQADTQYF. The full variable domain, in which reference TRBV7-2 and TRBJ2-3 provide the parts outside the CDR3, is GAGVSQSPSNKVTEKGKDVELRCDPISGHTALYWYRQSLGQGLEFLIYFQGNSAPDKSGLPSDRFSAERTGGSVSTLTIQRTQQEDSAVYLCASSLGAQADTQYFGPGTRLTVL.

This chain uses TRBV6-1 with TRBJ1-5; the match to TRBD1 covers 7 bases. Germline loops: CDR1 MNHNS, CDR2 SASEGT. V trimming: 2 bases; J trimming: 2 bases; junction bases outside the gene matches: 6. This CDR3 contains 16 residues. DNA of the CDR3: TGTGCCAGCAGTGAACGGTACAGGGGTGGCAATCAGCCCCAGCATTTT. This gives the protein CASSERYRGGNQPQHF.

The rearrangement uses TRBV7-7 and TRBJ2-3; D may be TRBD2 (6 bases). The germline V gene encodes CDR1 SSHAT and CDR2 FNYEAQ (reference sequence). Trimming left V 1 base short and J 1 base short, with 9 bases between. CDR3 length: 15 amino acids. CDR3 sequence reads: CASSLGGGGTDTQYF. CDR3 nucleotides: TGTGCCAGCAGCTTAGGGGGCGGGGGCACAGATACGCAGTATTTT.